The 6 T cell receptor beta chains below were found in one sample sequenced in a study of T cell repertoires in cytomegalovirus infection. Each CDR3 protein gets one entry after TCRdb re-called the reads with MiXCR. The top ten hold around 8% of the sample, which has roughly 630,000 distinct CDR3 sequences, approximately 24% seen once. What was sequenced was CD8+ T cells from PBMCs. Receptors originate from a human donor in good health (CMV status not recorded). Some clones in this sample may be carry-over from other donors' samples.

The sample holds many counts of this clonotype. The chain carries TRBV10-3 and TRBJ2-7, with TRBD2 matching 9 bases. The CDR3 spans 14 residues. J gave up 2 bases and V 10 bases, and 9 bases lay outside the gene matches. CDR1 ENHRY and CDR2 SYGVKD come from the germline V gene. CDR3 sequence: CATLGTSSTYEQYF. Written as DNA, the CDR3 is TGTGCCACCCTTGGGACTAGCAGTACCTACGAGCAGTACTTC.

This clonotype was seen only a few times. This chain uses TRBV6-2 or TRBV6-3 with TRBJ2-5, with 7 bases aligning to TRBD2. This CDR3 comprises 18 residues. Trimming at V came to 2 bases and at J to 2 bases, leaving 14 bases not matched to a gene. The germline CDR1 and CDR2 sequences are MNHEY and SVGEGT. The CDR3 nucleotides read TGTGCCAGCAGTTACGCAGTGAGTTCGCTAGCGGATCAAGAGACCCAGTACTTC. It specifies CASSYAVSSLADQETQYF.

This clonotype showed up just a few times. J is TRBJ1-3 and V is TRBV3-1; TRBD1 is a possible D gene (5 bases). The CDR3 loop spans 15 amino acids. The germline V and J ends were trimmed by 6 bases and 2 bases, with 14 bases remaining between them. The germline CDR1 and CDR2 sequences are LGHDT and YNNKEL (reference sequence). This CDR3 is CASRSDRGAGNTIYF. In nucleotides, the CDR3 is TGTGCCAGCAGATCCGATAGGGGAGCTGGAAACACCATATATTTT.

The table lists this clonotype with a few counts. The J gene is TRBJ2-6, the V gene TRBV6-6; maybe TRBD1 (5 bases). Germline V lookup: CDR1 MNHNY, CDR2 SVGAGI (reference sequence). This CDR3 is 20 amino acids long. Trimming stripped 7 bases from V and 0 bases from J, with 25 bases between. Written as DNA, the CDR3 is TGTGCCAGCATCGAAGGGGAAGAGTACCGCTCTGACTCTGGGGCCAACGTCCTGACTTTC. Translating it yields CASIEGEEYRSDSGANVLTF.

This sequence joins TRBV28 and TRBJ1-1; D perhaps matches TRBD1 (6 bases). Deletions cut 7 bases from V and 0 bases from J, with 21 bases between. The CDR3 contains 17 residues. Germline CDR1 MDHEN, CDR2 SYDVKM. The CDR3 is CASNLRGGPALNTEAFF. The CDR3 nucleotides are TGTGCCAGCAACCTTAGAGGGGGACCAGCCCTGAACACTGAAGCTTTCTTT.

The V and J genes are TRBV6-6 and TRBJ2-7; TRBD1 matches 9 bases. The germline CDR1 and CDR2 sequences are MNHNY and SVGAGI (reference sequence). There are 13 residues in the CDR3. The ends lost 7 bases at V and 10 bases at J; junction bases unmatched: 11. The CDR3 spells CASTTPGDREQYV. The CDR3 nucleotides read TGTGCCAGCACTACACCCGGGGACAGGGAACAGTACGTC.